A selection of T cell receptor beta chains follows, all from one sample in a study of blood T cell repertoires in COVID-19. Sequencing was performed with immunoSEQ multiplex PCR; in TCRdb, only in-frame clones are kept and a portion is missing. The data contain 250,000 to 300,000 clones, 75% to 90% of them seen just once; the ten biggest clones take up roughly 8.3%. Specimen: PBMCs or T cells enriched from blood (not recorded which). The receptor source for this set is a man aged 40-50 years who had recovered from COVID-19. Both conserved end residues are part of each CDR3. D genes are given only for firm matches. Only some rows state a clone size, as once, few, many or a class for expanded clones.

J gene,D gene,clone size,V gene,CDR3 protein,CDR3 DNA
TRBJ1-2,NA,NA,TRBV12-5,CASGSPGRGFYGYTF,TGTGCTAGTGGTTCCCCGGGGAGGGGCTTCTATGGCTACACCTTC
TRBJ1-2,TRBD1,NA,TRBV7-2,CASSSDLTGGYGYTF,TGTGCCAGCAGCTCCGATTTGACAGGGGGCTATGGCTACACCTTC
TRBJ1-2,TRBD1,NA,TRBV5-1,CASSFTGTAYGYTF,TGCGCCAGCAGCTTTACCGGGACAGCCTATGGCTACACCTTC
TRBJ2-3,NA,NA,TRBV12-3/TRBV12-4,CASSLDAGPQYF,TGTGCCAGCAGTTTAGACGCGGGCCCGCAGTATTTT
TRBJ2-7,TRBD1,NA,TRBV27,CASRPLNRGRYHEQYF,TGTGCCAGCAGACCTTTAAACAGGGGGCGCTACCACGAGCAGTACTTC
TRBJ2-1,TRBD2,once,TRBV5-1,CASSLSLRVISGGNYNEQFF,TGCGCCAGCAGCTTGAGTCTGAGGGTGATTAGCGGGGGGAATTACAATGAGCAGTTCTTC
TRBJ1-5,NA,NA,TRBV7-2,CASSLSLHQPQHF,TGTGCCAGCAGCTTATCCCTCCATCAGCCCCAGCATTTT
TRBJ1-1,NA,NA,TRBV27,CASSTAGARNTEAFF,TGTGCCAGCAGCACCGCGGGGGCGCGCAACACTGAAGCTTTCTTT
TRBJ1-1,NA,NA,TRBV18,CASSPTFGQTEAFF,TGTGCCAGCTCACCTACTTTTGGGCAAACTGAAGCTTTCTTT
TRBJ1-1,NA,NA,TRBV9,CASSSYSYEAFF,TGTGCCAGCAGCAGTTACAGTTATGAAGCTTTCTTT
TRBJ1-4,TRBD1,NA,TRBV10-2,CASGGQVLNEKLFF,TGCGCCAGCGGAGGACAGGTCCTTAATGAAAAACTGTTTTTT
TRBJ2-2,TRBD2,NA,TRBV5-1,CASSGSGARLGELFF,TGCGCCAGCAGCGGGAGCGGGGCCAGGTTAGGGGAGCTGTTTTTT
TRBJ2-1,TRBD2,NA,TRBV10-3,CAISGTSASNEQFF,TGTGCCATCAGTGGGACTAGCGCTAGCAATGAGCAGTTCTTC
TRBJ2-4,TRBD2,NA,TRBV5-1,CASSLVWREGIRAKNIQYF,TGCGCCAGCAGCTTGGTCTGGCGGGAGGGCATTAGGGCCAAAAACATTCAGTACTTC
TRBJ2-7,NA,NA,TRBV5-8,CASSSYSYEQYF,TGTGCCAGCAGCTCCTACAGCTACGAGCAGTACTTC
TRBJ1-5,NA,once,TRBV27,CASSPASRGIGNQPQHF,TGTGCCAGCAGTCCTGCGAGTCGAGGGATTGGCAATCAGCCCCAGCATTTT
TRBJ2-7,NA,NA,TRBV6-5,CASTGSISYEQYF,TGTGCCAGCACAGGATCAATCTCCTACGAGCAGTACTTC
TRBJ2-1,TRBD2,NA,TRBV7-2,CASSPIASGRGQINEQFF,TGTGCCAGCAGCCCCATAGCTAGCGGGAGGGGTCAGATCAATGAGCAGTTCTTC
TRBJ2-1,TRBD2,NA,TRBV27,CASSHISGSTSGSEYNEQFF,TGTGCCAGCAGTCACATATCGGGGTCGACTAGCGGGAGTGAATACAATGAGCAGTTCTTC
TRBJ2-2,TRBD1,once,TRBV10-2,CASSESAGGTGELFF,TGCGCCAGCAGTGAGTCGGCAGGGGGCACCGGGGAGCTGTTTTTT
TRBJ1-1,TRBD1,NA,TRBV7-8,CASSFDRVNTEAFF,TGTGCCAGCAGCTTTGACAGGGTGAACACTGAAGCTTTCTTT
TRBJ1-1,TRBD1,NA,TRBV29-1,CSVKDWDSNTEAFF,TGCAGCGTGAAAGATTGGGACAGTAACACTGAAGCTTTCTTT
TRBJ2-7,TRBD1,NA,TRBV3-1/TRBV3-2,CASSHETTGTGFSYEQYF,TGTGCCAGCAGCCATGAAACAACCGGGACAGGATTCTCCTACGAGCAGTACTTC
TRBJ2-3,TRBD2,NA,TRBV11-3,CASSSPLAGGTDTQYF,TGTGCCAGCAGTTCCCCCCTAGCGGGGGGGACAGATACGCAGTATTTT
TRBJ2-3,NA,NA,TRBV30,CAWKGGDTQYF,TGTGCCTGGAAGGGAGGAGATACGCAGTATTTT
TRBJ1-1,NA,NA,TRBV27,CASSLLGGGDSEAFF,TGTGCCAGCAGTTTACTCGGGGGTGGTGACTCTGAAGCTTTCTTT
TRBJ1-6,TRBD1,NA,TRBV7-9,CASSPGQGNSPLHF,TGTGCCAGCAGCCCGGGACAGGGGAATTCACCCCTCCACTTT
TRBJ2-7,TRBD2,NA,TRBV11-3,CASSIPWTSGGYEQYF,TGTGCCAGCAGCATCCCATGGACTAGCGGGGGTTACGAGCAGTACTTC
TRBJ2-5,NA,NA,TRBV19,CASSARQETQYF,TGTGCCAGTAGTGCCAGGCAAGAGACCCAGTACTTC
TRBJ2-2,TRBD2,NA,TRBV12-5,CASGGTSGSTGELFF,TGTGCTAGTGGGGGGACTAGCGGGAGTACCGGGGAGCTGTTTTTT
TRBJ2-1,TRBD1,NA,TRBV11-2,CASRISGGSYNEQFF,TGTGCCAGCAGGATATCAGGGGGCTCCTACAATGAGCAGTTCTTC
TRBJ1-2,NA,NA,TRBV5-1,CASSPGAGYGYTF,TGCGCCAGCAGCCCAGGGGCAGGCTATGGCTACACCTTC
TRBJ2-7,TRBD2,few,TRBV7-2,CASSSVAGAYEQYF,TGTGCCAGCAGCTCGGTAGCGGGGGCCTACGAGCAGTACTTC
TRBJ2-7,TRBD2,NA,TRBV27,CASSNRGTSGRADVYEQYF,TGTGCCAGCAGTAACAGAGGGACTAGCGGGAGGGCCGACGTTTACGAGCAGTACTTC
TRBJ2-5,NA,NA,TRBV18,CASSLNPAAGGPTQYF,TGTGCCAGCTCACTAAACCCGGCTGCGGGCGGCCCGACCCAGTACTTC
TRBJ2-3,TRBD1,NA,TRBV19,CASSLPGQGLVADTQYF,TGTGCCAGTAGTTTGCCGGGACAGGGGTTGGTGGCCGATACGCAGTATTTT
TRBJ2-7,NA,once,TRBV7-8,CASSQTGYEQYF,TGTGCCAGCAGCCAAACAGGTTACGAGCAGTACTTC
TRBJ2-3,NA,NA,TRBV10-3,CAIGPAGRADTQYF,TGTGCCATCGGTCCGGCGGGTCGTGCAGATACGCAGTATTTT
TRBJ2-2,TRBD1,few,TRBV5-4,CASSSGQVNGELFF,TGTGCCAGCAGCTCTGGACAGGTGAACGGGGAGCTGTTTTTT
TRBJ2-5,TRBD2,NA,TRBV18,CASSRTSGGPQETQYF,TGTGCCAGCTCACGGACTAGCGGGGGCCCTCAAGAGACCCAGTACTTC
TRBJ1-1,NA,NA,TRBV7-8,CASSLALSGNTEAFF,TGTGCCAGCAGCTTAGCGCTCTCGGGAAACACTGAAGCTTTCTTT
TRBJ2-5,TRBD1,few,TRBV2,CASRGQIDYQETQYF,TGTGCCAGCAGGGGACAGATCGATTACCAAGAGACCCAGTACTTC
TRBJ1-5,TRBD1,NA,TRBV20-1,CSASPGQDNQPQHF,TGCAGTGCTAGTCCCGGACAGGACAATCAGCCCCAGCATTTT
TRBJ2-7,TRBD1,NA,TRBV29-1,CSTVGQNYEQYF,TGCAGCACAGTGGGACAGAATTACGAGCAGTACTTC
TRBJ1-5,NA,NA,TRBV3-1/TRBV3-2,CASSQRGTSGQPQHF,TGTGCCAGCAGCCAACGGGGAACCAGCGGTCAGCCCCAGCATTTT
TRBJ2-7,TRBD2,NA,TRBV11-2,CASRPGTKYYEQYF,TGTGCCAGCAGACCCGGGACTAAGTACTACGAGCAGTACTTC
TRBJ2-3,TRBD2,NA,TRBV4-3,CASSQETSGRMADTQYF,TGCGCCAGCAGCCAAGAAACTAGCGGGAGGATGGCAGATACGCAGTATTTT
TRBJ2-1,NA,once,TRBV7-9,CASSLAVGVKNEQFF,TGTGCCAGCAGCTTAGCTGTGGGAGTCAAGAATGAGCAGTTCTTC
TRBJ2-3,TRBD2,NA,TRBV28,CASSLAGIVGTDTQYF,TGTGCCAGCAGTCTAGCGGGAATCGTTGGGACAGATACGCAGTATTTT
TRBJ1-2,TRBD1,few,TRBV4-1,CASSQVRTGDGYTF,TGCGCCAGCAGCCAAGTGAGGACAGGGGATGGCTACACCTTC
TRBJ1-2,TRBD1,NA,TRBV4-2,CASSQASGQGAMGYTF,TGTGCCAGCAGCCAAGCATCAGGACAGGGCGCGATGGGCTACACCTTC
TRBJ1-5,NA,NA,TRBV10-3,CAISDDRSNQPQHF,TGTGCCATCAGTGATGACAGGTCCAATCAGCCCCAGCATTTT